This TCR beta chain was profiled in a study of T-cell reconstitution after alpha-beta-depleted transplantation in children. Notes on the study in general: T-cell numbers and diversity, one year after transplant, stemmed largely from T cells that were newly produced. By about two months after transplant, alpha-beta T cells reportedly arose from several hundred graft clones that had expanded.

The CDR3 has 15 amino acids. Germline trimming cut 0 bases from V and 3 bases from J; bases unmatched to any gene: 7. Germline-derived CDR1 and CDR2 are DFQATT and SNEGSKA (reference sequence). Construction of the TCRbeta library involved unique molecular identifiers. One entry per CDR3 protein results from TCRdb running MiXCR on the PCR reads. The data show a few hundred thousand distinct CDR3 sequences, over 20% seen once. This clonotype has a count of ten or more. Its antigen is undetermined. This chain connects TRBV20-1 to TRBJ1-1, with TRBD1 matching over 7 bases. The sample consisted of PBMCs, taken before TCRalphabeta/CD19-depleted stem cell transplant. This receptor was obtained from a girl aged 2-10 years with Fanconi anemia, due to receive a stem cell transplant. The CDR3 coding sequence is TGCAGTGCTAGAGAAGGGACAGCTGGGGACACTGAAGCTTTCTTT. As protein: CSAREGTAGDTEAFF.